This T cell receptor (beta chain) derives from a study of cytomegalovirus exposure and HLA in healthy donors (dated by TCRdb to 2015 to 2018). With respect to the entire study: According to an earlier analysis of 587 of the donors, about 179 million T cells yielded roughly 100 million unique TCR beta sequences and approximately 300 Gb of sequence data. The number of typed donors differed by locus: about 620-640 for A, B, C, DRB1 and DQB1; approximately 530 for DQA1; approximately 600 for DPA1; and 400 to 480 for DPB1. Rather than drawing on any new phenotypic data, the later analysis identified candidate immune exposures from TCR beta sequences and the way those sequences occurred across donors. An earlier analysis of roughly 600 of the donors used high-throughput TCR beta sequencing to judge whether each TCR beta V gene segment behaved as functional or pseudogenic. Roughly five DR-DQ haplotypes were handled as single units for association and clustering, since linkage in the cohort was strong. An early release covering just under 650 HLA-typed donors comprised approximately 300 gigabases of sequencing data and 85 million to 100 million unique TCR sequences. Donor age, sex, ethnicity and CMV serostatus were collected together with the repertoire data. The T cell repertoires of some 670 subjects were profiled by immunosequencing and related to cytomegalovirus serostatus. A later genetic analysis took genome-wide SNP genotypes for 398 of the 666 donors and used that subset as a discovery cohort. The genetic ancestry cluster associated with self-reported Caucasian donors included roughly 84% of the roughly 410 genotyped donors. Among 398 genotyped donors of the cohort, an average of approximately 230,000 unique TCR beta nucleotide sequences were sequenced per donor, 15% to 20% of them non-productive. The study aimed to test whether cataloging public T cell receptors could reveal signatures of past pathogen exposure. High-throughput TCR immunosequencing, statistical association of individual TCRs with disease status, and machine learning were combined to predict cytomegalovirus infection status. In a later analysis, previously published TCR beta repertoires from several hundred donors were re-analyzed and high-resolution HLA genotyping was added so that TCR occurrence patterns could be studied. Along with the approximately 700-subject first cohort, a separate validation cohort of around 120 different subjects was used. All discovery cohort repertoires had been generated on a single sequencing platform. HLA typing covered class I and class II loci at four-digit resolution.

Broader findings and caveats from the paper: In a later analysis, HLA-associated TCR beta chains showed more clonal expansion and lower generation probabilities than non-associated chains that were equally common. Because the 87-base-pair reads could not distinguish some IMGT-functional V segments, including TRBV6-2 and TRBV6-3, those segments were excluded. CMV serostatus was the only immune exposure information available for the cohort. The sequencing pipeline was judged likely to have produced a cluster of highly shared sequence variants as a technical artifact. According to the authors, the approach could potentially be generalized to other disease states and immunological phenotypes. According to a later analysis, parvovirus B19, influenza, CMV and Epstein-Barr virus appeared linked to several top co-occurrence clusters. In this cohort, only TCR beta chains were sequenced, and detectable features were limited by the absence of alpha or paired-chain data. In vitro tests confirmed that a few of the cytomegalovirus-associated TCR beta chains recognize cytomegalovirus antigens. In an earlier analysis of under 600 of the donors, most TCR beta V segments were observed in productive rearrangements about 90% or about 30% of the time, broadly matching IMGT annotations. In a later analysis, TCR association rates were found to vary across HLA loci, with the most associated TCRs seen for DRB1 alleles and the fewest for HLA-C alleles. In a later genetic analysis, fewer N-insertions in productive TCRs were reported among donors in an Asian-associated ancestry cluster than the approximately 670-donor mean. In a later genetic analysis, a missense DCLRE1C variant was associated with V-gene and J-gene trimming of TCR beta chains, and the association was replicated in an independent cohort. A total of around 150 TCR beta chains were listed by the study as associated with cytomegalovirus. The presence/absence analyses assumed that sequencing depth was roughly uniform across donors, and that assumption may not be true. When HLA alleles, especially DR and DQ, strongly co-occurred, attributing TCR associations to individual alleles was difficult. A later analysis associated about 17,000 TCR beta sequences with specific HLA alleles at a false discovery rate of 0.05. Most TCR sequences were seen in very few donors, while some public TCRs were found in many individuals. A later analysis found that most CMV-associated TCR beta chains appeared HLA-restricted, with HLA associations seemingly driven largely by CMV exposure. Linkage disequilibrium might explain the correlated functional status among segregating V segments, but an unknown experimental factor could not be excluded. Cytomegalovirus status was reported to be diagnosed by the classifier with high specificity and sensitivity in both the original and validation cohorts. Because HLA typing was unavailable for some donors at each locus, only the typed subset was used in association tests. The earlier analysis of almost 600 of the donors excluded some 16 rarely observed V segments, including chromosome 9 orphons, because counts were too low. A further reported finding was that TCR beta sequences accurately predicted the HLA-A and HLA-B alleles for most subjects in the first cohort.

Library preparation used the immunoSEQ multiplex PCR assay. A mixture of 60 forward primers for TCR Vbeta segments and 13 reverse primers for TCR Jbeta segments was used in the multiplex PCR. Amplification of the CDR3 region of rearranged TCR beta genes was performed with a multiplex PCR assay on genomic DNA. The amplified TCR beta libraries were sequenced on the Illumina HiSeq System as 87-base-pair reads. The authors processed their data as follows. A later analysis counted tens of millions of unique TCR beta chains across the 600 to 850 repertoires, and some 12 million of these chains were shared by at least two donors. To remove PCR and sequencing errors, raw reads were error-corrected and collapsed into unique sequences using a nearest-neighbor algorithm that merged closely related sequences. CDR3 sequences were aligned to IMGT reference sequences to assign V, D and J gene segments. For a sequence to be retained, a match of at least six nucleotides to both a V gene segment and a J gene segment was required. Rearrangements were called productive when the CDR3 lacked stop codons and stayed in frame with V and J; all others were non-productive. CDR3 was defined according to IMGT convention as the region running from the second conserved V-encoded cysteine to the conserved J-encoded phenylalanine. The earlier analysis of fewer than 700 of the donors excluded sequences that lacked an unambiguous match to a single V gene segment. In an earlier analysis of some 590 of the donors, a V segment was called functional when productive rearrangements were above 56.7%, and segregating when the standard deviation between donors exceeded 5%. A statistical classification framework was built for diagnosing cytomegalovirus status from the catalog of TCR beta chain sequences. In a later analysis, TCR nucleotide sequences were compared against IMGT/GENE-DB human TR gene sequences so that V and J genes could be assigned. In a later analysis, CDR3 sequences and most-parsimonious VDJ recombination scenarios were assigned using the TCRdist pipeline. In a later analysis, each TCR beta chain was defined by its CDR3 amino acid sequence together with its V-gene family, and reads lacking a unique V-gene family were excluded. A later analysis removed roughly 590 highly shared, low-generation-probability nucleotide sequences to deal with suspected cross-contamination and a sequencing artifact. For each public chain, a later analysis derived a clonal expansion index from normalized ranks of inferred template counts within each repertoire. In a later analysis, generation probabilities were computed using a VDJ recombination model fitted to out-of-frame rearrangements, and the results were checked against IGoR. Hypergeometric tests were used in a later analysis to score TCR-TCR, TCR-HLA and TCR-CMV co-occurrence, with a repertoire-size bias correction applied to the TCR pairs. To estimate false discovery rates, a later analysis permuted the HLA or CMV assignments 20 times. A later analysis grouped co-occurring TCRs with DBSCAN, adding TCRdist sequence similarity when clustering within HLA-allele-positive subsets. For co-occurrence clustering, repertoires with fewer than 30,000 or more than 120,000 public chains were excluded, along with roughly five repertoires with anomalous nucleotide sharing. Held by TCRdb, this immuneACCESS table contains in-frame sequences only and omits some clones. Under half of the omission traces to an unresolved V gene where checked; the cause of the rest is unknown. D and trimming come from the DNA, and the V and J calls and clone size come from that table. The sample table records more than 150,000 clones; more than 60% of these occur just once. 1.4% to 1.5% of the sample goes to the ten largest clones.

Regarding this clone: The antigen it binds to is not known. It has no much larger one-base neighbor in the sample; base qualities were not kept.

Spanning cysteine to phenylalanine, the CDR3 consists of 13 amino acids. This entry keeps only the CDR3 DNA: 39 bases, framed from base 1. The germline V gene sets CDR1 to MNHEY and CDR2 to SVGAGI. The germline V and J ends show losses of 7 bases and 5 bases respectively, and no gene match explains 7 bases of the junction. The cohort was made up of approximately 670 healthy bone marrow donors. At the time of sampling, every cohort member was nominally healthy, though immune exposures that went unrecorded were likely present. The donor tested CMV seronegative and was one of the 352 seronegative cohort members. A peripheral blood sample was collected from each donor, and TCR beta sequencing was performed on peripheral blood mononuclear cells. The Qiagen DNeasy Blood Extraction Kit was used to extract genomic DNA from the blood cell samples.

The receptor comes from a man aged 18 to 35 in good health and CMV-seronegative. The chain couples TRBV6-5 to TRBJ1-2, with 7 junctional bases fitting TRBD1. The sample taken for sequencing was PBMCs. The DNA sequence reads TGTGCCAGCACCCAAGGGGACAGTTATGGCTACACCTTC. The translation is CASTQGDSYGYTF.